This T cell receptor (beta chain) stems from a study of blood T cell repertoires in COVID-19 (dated by TCRdb to about 2020). About the full investigation: Samples covering the acute and convalescent phases of COVID-19 were provided by collaborators in the United States, Italy and Spain. The prospective study material was composed of cDNA or gDNA derived from T cells, B-cell-depleted T cells, or PBMCs. Deeply sampled blood TCRbeta repertoires from subjects exposed to, actively infected with, or recovered from COVID-19 were included in the dataset. The repertoires were released in a freely available public database intended as a resource for research on the immune response to SARS-CoV-2. Samples were obtained from the ongoing ImmuneRACE study (first 160 participants) and from some 1,300 subjects provided by 6 global collaborators. A de-identified subject ID, COVID-19 status, age in years and sex were almost always included in the sample metadata. Where available, HLA class I and class II types were obtained from metadata supplied by the sample provider rather than from assay-based typing.

TCRbeta CDR3 regions were amplified from genomic DNA using the immunoSEQ Assay, a bias-controlled multiplex PCR. Per the original workflow: The number of nucleated cells in each sample was estimated by amplification of reference gene primers within the assay. To quantify the absolute abundance of each unique TCRbeta CDR3 rearrangement, sequence reads were collapsed and filtered. For each sample, productive Simpson clonality was calculated as the square root of Simpson's diversity index across productive rearrangements. TCRdb retrieved this table from immuneACCESS and kept in-frame rearrangements only. Not all clones are present; in checked studies, unresolved V genes account for under half, and no reason is known for the remainder. That table gives V, J and clone size, and the DNA gave D and trimming. The sample includes approximately 80,000 clones, with roughly 85% observed a single time. In total, the top ten clones hold roughly 9.1% of the sample.

This clone was counted a single time. Its recognized antigen is unknown. There are no base qualities to consult, and no much larger clone falls within one base. At one collaborating source in Seattle, patients were enrolled during active infection and were followed longitudinally through the course of disease. The collaborating institutions used their own protocols to collect whole blood in K2EDTA tubes. For TCRbeta analysis, collaborators shipped samples in one of three forms: frozen whole blood, isolated PBMCs, or DNA extracted from either of those sample types. The V end loses 5 bases and the J end loses 8 bases, and a stretch of 18 bases separates them. The CDR3 goes from the cysteine to the phenylalanine over 15 residues. The read is trimmed to its CDR3 DNA, 45 bases read in frame from base 1. The germline V gene encodes CDR1 MNHEY and CDR2 SVGAGI. Study-wide findings and limitations: The amount of clinical and demographic metadata varied by source and participant and was provided uncurated.

This receptor was obtained from a man aged 50 to 59 with COVID-19, enrolled during active disease. The V and J genes are TRBV6-5 and TRBJ1-4, with the D gene not clear enough to name. Input material: peripheral blood. The CDR3 has the sequence CASSMRRRVGEKLFF. At the DNA level, the sequence is TGTGCCAGCAGTATGCGGCGGAGGGTTGGGGAAAAACTGTTTTTT.